This T cell receptor (beta chain) was found in a study of Ad26.COV2.S vaccination and SARS-CoV-2 variants. The treatment denotes: roughly 19 received Ad26.COV2.S at low or high dose, single or two shots; 5 received placebo; per-sample allocation not given. Sample collection was performed on day 63 after the first vaccine or placebo injection. The individual, an adult aged 18-55 years, was a donor in Boston. This vaccine is an Ad26 vector that expresses the Wuhan-strain SARS-CoV-2 spike. The CDR3 extends over 14 amino acids. Germline CDR1 reads MDHEN; CDR2 reads SYDVKM. V lost 4 bases, J lost 5 bases, and 9 bases lay in between. TCRdb's copy holds only in-frame clones and misses some; the assay was immunoSEQ multiplex PCR. The table records about 350,000 clones, around 88% of them present only once.

This chain joins TRBV28 and TRBJ1-6, with a possible D match to TRBD1 (6 bases). The input for sequencing was peripheral blood, taken in a trial of Ad26.COV2.S vaccine versus placebo. The TCR sequence derives from a person aged 18 to 65 who received the Ad26.COV2.S COVID-19 vaccine or a placebo. The CDR3 loop reads CASSSDRHNSPLHF. The CDR3 nucleotides are TGTGCCAGCAGTTCTGACAGGCATAATTCACCCCTCCACTTT.